This T cell receptor beta chain derives from a study of Graves' ophthalmopathy and Graves' hyperthyroidism. Study overall: Before any treatment, peripheral blood was taken at the initial diagnosis. Whole-study results and caveats: The majority of expanded thyroid clonotypes above 0.001 frequency also occurred in blood. The 13-signature model separated ophthalmopathy from stable hyperthyroidism at over 85% sensitivity and approximately 79% specificity.

Looked up from germline, CDR1 is SNHLY and CDR2 is FYNNEI. The V and J ends lost 7 bases and 4 bases respectively, with 16 bases between them. The CDR3 is made up of 14 amino acids. RNA transcripts served as template for amplifying TCR beta CDR3 sequences. Second-round multiplex PCR followed a first-round RT-PCR using HTBI primers. TCRdb reprocessed the multiplex PCR reads via MiXCR and lists one record per CDR3 protein. The top ten hold 44% of the sample, which has roughly 700,000 distinct CDR3 sequences, 35% to 50% seen once. Only one count was recorded for this clonotype. Its antigen remains unidentified.

The clonotype originates from an adult man with Graves' ophthalmopathy. The V call is TRBV2, the J call TRBJ1-2; D is perhaps TRBD1 (5 bases). Material for sequencing was peripheral blood. CDR3 DNA sequence: TGTGCCAGCACCGGGGGGGGGATGGCCTATGGCTACACCTTC. It encodes CASTGGGMAYGYTF.